These T cell receptor beta chains were read from a single sample in a study of shared clonotypes between healthy human individuals. The method was immunoSEQ multiplex PCR; TCRdb's version includes in-frame clones alone and lacks a portion of them. The profile shows roughly 170,000 clones, 65% to 70% of them singletons. Sample: memory CD4+ T cells sorted from blood. The receptors originated from a man aged 25-40 years in good health. Each CDR3 is given with its conserved first and last residue. D genes are given only for firm matches. Rows may omit the clone size; those that give it use once, few, many or a size class.

>TRBV10-3|TRBJ1-1|.|.
TGTGCCATCAGTGAATTAGATCGAGCTTTCTTT
CAISELDRAFF
>TRBV9|TRBJ2-2|.|TRBD1
TGTGCCAGCAGCATCGACAGGGACCTAAACACCGGGGAGCTGTTTTTT
CASSIDRDLNTGELFF
>TRBV30|TRBJ2-7|.|TRBD2
TGTGCCTGGAGGATTTGGCGGGAGTCCAACGAGCAGTACTTC
CAWRIWRESNEQYF
>TRBV6-1|TRBJ1-5|.|.
TGTGCCAGCGCGTCAGGGGAAAATCAGCCCCAGCATTTT
CASASGENQPQHF
>TRBV6-1|TRBJ1-2|.|.
TGTGCCAGCAGTTCCCTTACAGGGACGGGCTACACCTTC
CASSSLTGTGYTF
>TRBV2|TRBJ2-5|.|TRBD2
TGTGCCAGCAGTGAGTCTAGCGGGACCCAGTACTTC
CASSESSGTQYF
>TRBV7-9|TRBJ2-3|.|.
TGTGCCAGCAGCTCCGGACATACGCAGTATTTT
CASSSGHTQYF
>TRBV29-1|TRBJ1-5|.|TRBD1
TGCAGCGTGTCCGACAGGGGGAATCAGCCCCAGCATTTT
CSVSDRGNQPQHF
>TRBV9|TRBJ1-5|.|TRBD1
TGTGCCAGCAGCAAGGGGGACAGGGAGGGTCAGCCCCAGCATTTT
CASSKGDREGQPQHF
>TRBV11-2|TRBJ2-7|.|.
TGTGCCAGCAGCTTAGTGTACGAGCAGTACTTC
CASSLVYEQYF
>TRBV11-2|TRBJ1-2|few|.
TGTGCCAGCAGTTTCGCGGCAGCTTATGGCTACACCTTC
CASSFAAAYGYTF